The 4 T cell receptor beta chains given below trace back to one sample, sequenced in a study of blood T cell repertoires in COVID-19. Here immunoSEQ multiplex PCR was the method, and the copy in TCRdb shows in-frame clones only, minus some. The sample includes 180,000 or so clones, over 75% of them seen just once. The specimen sequenced was peripheral blood. These TCRs come from a woman aged 80 or older with acute or convalescent COVID-19.

V and J are TRBV19 and TRBJ1-4, with unresolved D. This CDR3 contains 11 residues. Trimming left V 7 bases short and J 5 bases short, with 5 bases between. The V gene's germline CDR1 is LNHDA and CDR2 SQIVND (reference sequence). In nucleotides, the CDR3 is TGTGCCAGTACCCTAAATGAAAAACTGTTTTTT. Protein sequence: CASTLNEKLFF.

The chain carries TRBV4-2 and TRBJ2-1; 9 bases are shared with TRBD2. The germline gives CDR1 LGHNA, CDR2 YNFKEQ. This CDR3 is 18 amino acids long. V shed 0 bases and J 1 base; nucleotides not matched to a gene: 7. The CDR3 DNA reads TGTGCCAGCAGCCAAGAAGGCGGGAGGGCCAAATCCTACAATGAGCAGTTCTTC. This codes for CASSQEGGRAKSYNEQFF.

The genes are TRBV15 and TRBJ2-2; no firm D call. V lost 4 bases, J lost 5 bases, and 5 bases lay in between. Germline CDR1 LNHNV, CDR2 YYDKDF (reference sequence). CDR3 length: 12 residues. CDR3 nucleotides: TGTGCCACCAGCACCCTAACCGGGGAGCTGTTTTTT. This translates into CATSTLTGELFF. The entire variable domain, with the rest obtained from reference TRBV15 and TRBJ2-2, is as follows: DAMVIQNPRYQVTQFGKPVTLSCSQTLNHNVMYWYQQKSSQAPKLLFHYYDKDFNNEADTPDNFQSRRPNTSFCFLDIRSPGLGDTAMYLCATSTLTGELFFGEGSRLTVL.

This chain joins TRBV6-5 and TRBJ2-3, with D maybe TRBD1 (6 bases). Germline CDR1 reads MNHEY; CDR2 reads SVGAGI. The CDR3 totals 16 residues. V was cut by 0 bases and J by 1 base, with 11 bases left in between. For the CDR3, the DNA is TGTGCCAGCAGTTACTCGTGGACAGCCCGCACAGATACGCAGTATTTT. It translates to CASSYSWTARTDTQYF.